Below are 13 T cell receptor beta chains sequenced from a single sample in a study of OX40 agonist ivuxolimab in advanced cancers. Measured with immunoSEQ multiplex PCR; TCRdb has only the in-frame clones, and not every one. The data contain 65,000 to 95,000 clones, roughly 82% of them singletons. Sequencing was performed on CD4+ or CD8+ T cells sorted from blood, taken in a trial of the OX40 agonist ivuxolimab. The receptors stem from an adult with an advanced solid tumor such as melanoma, head and neck, liver or kidney cancer.

The chain employs TRBV7-8 and TRBJ1-5; D gene uncertain. Germline lookup yields CDR1 SGHVS and CDR2 FQNEAQ. Between the trimmed V and J ends, which lost 5 bases and 4 bases, there was a span of 9 bases. This CDR3 has 13 amino acids. CDR3 sequence reads: CASSPDINQPQHF. The CDR3 nucleotides are TGTGCCAGCAGCCCCGACATAAATCAGCCCCAGCATTTT. The whole variable domain, remainder taken from reference TRBV7-8 and TRBJ1-5, is GAGVSQSPRYKVAKRGQDVALRCDPISGHVSLFWYQQALGQGPEFLTYFQNEAQLDKSGLPSDRFFAERPEGSVSTLKIQRTQQEDSAVYLCASSPDINQPQHFGDGTRLSIL.

The chain recombines TRBV15 with TRBJ1-1; tentatively, D is TRBD1 (5 bases). The V end lost 5 bases, the J end lost 0 bases, and 16 bases lay between the germline ends. There are 16 residues in the CDR3. Looked up from germline, CDR1 is LNHNV and CDR2 is YYDKDF (reference sequence). CDR3 residues: CATSPAGTGVNTEAFF. The DNA of the CDR3 is TGTGCCACCAGCCCAGCCGGAACAGGCGTGAACACTGAAGCTTTCTTT.

The V and J genes are TRBV18 and TRBJ1-1; possible D gene TRBD1, 5 bases. V dropped 3 bases and J dropped 3 bases, with 11 bases sitting between them. This CDR3 contains 14 residues. Germline V gives CDR1 KGHSH, CDR2 LQKENI. In nucleotides, the CDR3 is TGTGCCAGCTCACCGGGACTGCCGCACACTGAAGCTTTCTTT. Encoded protein: CASSPGLPHTEAFF.

J is TRBJ1-6 and V is TRBV5-1; D is undetermined. V was clipped by 1 base and J by 13 bases, with 18 bases between them. The CDR3 totals 15 residues. CDR1 SGHRS and CDR2 YFSETQ come from the germline V gene. CDR3 in amino acids: CASSLWWSGGQPLHF. The CDR3 nucleotides read TGCGCCAGCAGCTTGTGGTGGAGTGGTGGGCAGCCCCTCCACTTT.

The CDR3 here is CASSLDRVRGPYNEQFF. CDR3 coding DNA: TGTGCCAGCAGCTTAGATCGGGTGCGGGGGCCTTACAATGAGCAGTTCTTC. This chain links TRBV11-3 with TRBJ2-1; weak D call: TRBD2 (7 bases). Trimming pared 0 bases from V and 4 bases from J, leaving 16 bases between. Germline lookup yields CDR1 SGHNT and CDR2 YENEEA. The CDR3 covers 17 residues.

The CDR3 here is CASSIDNQGRQPQHF. The DNA for the CDR3 is TGTGCCAGTAGTATAGATAATCAGGGCAGGCAGCCCCAGCATTTT. The rearrangement uses TRBV19 and TRBJ1-5; D might be TRBD1 (5 bases). The germline V and J ends were trimmed by 0 bases and 7 bases, with 13 bases remaining between them. This CDR3 is 15 amino acids long. Germline V gene sequence: CDR1 LNHDA, CDR2 SQIVND (reference sequence).

J is TRBJ2-5 and V is TRBV7-8; the D gene is possibly TRBD2 (6 bases). V lost 3 bases and J lost 4, with 12 bases in between. Germline V lookup: CDR1 SGHVS, CDR2 FQNEAQ. This CDR3 is 14 amino acids long. Written as DNA, the CDR3 is TGTGCCAGCAGCTTTGGGGGGATGTTAGAGACCCAGTACTTC. Residues: CASSFGGMLETQYF.

The V call is TRBV4-3, the J call TRBJ2-3; no firm D call. V was trimmed by 5 bases and J by 0 bases, leaving 12 bases between them. Per the germline V gene, CDR1 is LGHNA and CDR2 is YSLEER. The CDR3 is made up of 15 amino acids. CDR3 region: CASSVDRASTDTQYF. The CDR3 DNA follows: TGCGCCAGCAGCGTGGATCGAGCGAGCACAGATACGCAGTATTTT.

This chain connects TRBV28 to TRBJ2-7; 10 bases map to TRBD2. The V segment lost 4 bases and the J segment 3 bases; nucleotides outside the gene matches: 6. CDR3 size: 15 residues. Germline V gives CDR1 MDHEN, CDR2 SYDVKM. The CDR3 loop is CASSSLAGGNYEQYF. CDR3 sequence (DNA): TGTGCCAGCAGTTCTTTAGCGGGGGGAAACTACGAGCAGTACTTC.

V is TRBV19 and J is TRBJ2-1, with TRBD1 as a possible D gene (6 bases). V was clipped by 4 bases and J by 9 bases, with 19 bases between them. Germline lookup yields CDR1 LNHDA and CDR2 SQIVND (reference sequence). The CDR3 has 15 residues. CDR3 DNA sequence: TGTGCCAGTAGTAAAGTTGTGTCAGGGGTGAGTGAGCAGTTCTTC. Its protein is CASSKVVSGVSEQFF.

The gene calls are TRBV6-5 and TRBJ2-2; tentatively, D is TRBD2 (7 bases). Germline CDR1 and CDR2: MNHEY and SVGAGI. CDR3 length equals 15 residues. V dropped 6 bases and J dropped 2 bases, with 13 bases sitting between them. The CDR3 DNA reads TGTGCCAGCAGATTCGGCGGGGGCAACACCGGGGAGCTGTTTTTT. It specifies CASRFGGGNTGELFF.

V usage is TRBV6-5 and J usage is TRBJ2-6; D unresolved. This CDR3 is built from 16 residues. V lost 2 bases to trimming and J lost 0 bases, with 8 bases between them. Germline CDR1 MNHEY, CDR2 SVGAGI. The CDR3 DNA follows: TGTGCCAGCAGTTACGGCTTCGACTCTGGGGCCAACGTCCTGACTTTC. This encodes CASSYGFDSGANVLTF.

The V call is TRBV7-2, the J call TRBJ1-6; D might be TRBD1 (6 bases). V was cut by 1 base and J by 7 bases, with 20 bases left in between. Germline CDR1 reads SGHTA; CDR2 reads FQGNSA. CDR3 length: 18 amino acids. For the CDR3, the DNA is TGTGCCAGCAGCTTAGGGCGGTCGGGCAGGGGAGTGAATTCACCCCTCCACTTT. Its protein product is CASSLGRSGRGVNSPLHF.